This TCR beta chain is drawn from a study of chemoradiotherapy in HPV16-positive cancers (dated by TCRdb to between 2021 and 2024). About the full investigation: Candidate HPV-specific T-cell clones and common TCR motifs were defined by functional T-cell assays performed on cells from a couple of HPV16-positive patients. The study asked whether T-cell immunity against the HPV oncoproteins E6 and E7 changes during chemoradiotherapy and whether it affects survival. The candidate HPV-specific TCRs and motifs were then tracked in TCR repertoires from 86 patients with HPV-related cancers.

Via the germline V gene, CDR1 is KGHSH and CDR2 LQKENI. Including the terminal cysteine and phenylalanine, the CDR3 comprises 15 residues. The retained sequence is limited to the CDR3, 45 bases, with the frame set at the first base. The trim is 3 bases for V and 3 bases for J, with a gap of 12 bases between the germline ends. As concerns this clone: What antigen it recognizes has not been identified. Base qualities are not recorded, but no much larger clone differs from it by a single base.

Repertoires were sampled multiple times during chemoradiotherapy, which allowed clonal expansion in the tumor microenvironment to be followed. The study at large found these results: The survival association was reported for HPV16-positive patients, and the functional definition of HPV-specific T cells was derived from only a couple of HPV16-positive patients. Expansion of candidate HPV-specific clones and E7-related TCR motifs was observed in the tumor microenvironment during treatment, whereas no such expansion was observed for non-HPV-specific T cells. Among HPV16-positive patients, expansion of HPV-responsive T cells during chemoradiotherapy was associated with better recurrence-free survival.

Receptor amplification or capture employed the immunoSEQ multiplex PCR assay. TCRdb holds this immuneACCESS table with in-frame rearrangements only. Some clones are missing; in checked studies, unresolved V genes explain under half, and the rest has no known cause. The sample has roughly 34,000 clones on record, 70% to 90% of them singletons. Together, the top ten hold 2.1% of the sample. Here the chain combines TRBV18 and TRBJ2-1; TRBD1 is perhaps the D gene, given 5 matching bases. This TCR derives from a human donor with HPV-associated anogenital cancer. Sequencing was performed on blood, taken from a patient who underwent chemoradiotherapy. The DNA reads TGTGCCAGCTCACCTGTTCAGGGATTCTACAATGAGCAGTTCTTC. Its coded protein is CASSPVQGFYNEQFF. The variable domain in full, with residues beyond the CDR3 obtained from the reference TRBV18 and TRBJ2-1 genes, is NAGVMQNPRHLVRRRGQEARLRCSPMKGHSHVYWYRQLPEEGLKFMVYLQKENIIDESGMPKERFSAEFPKEGPSILRIQQVVRGDSAAYFCASSPVQGFYNEQFFGPGTRLTVL.